Sequencing of this T cell receptor (beta chain) was carried out in a study of cytomegalovirus exposure and HLA in healthy donors. J gave up 0 bases and V 5 bases, and 7 bases lay outside the gene matches. Per germline, CDR1 SGHNT and CDR2 YYREEE (reference sequence). The CDR3 loop spans 15 amino acids. Donors showed nominal health when sampled, although they likely had unrecorded immune exposures. Note on this clone: As yet, its antigen is unknown.

Findings and limits, study-wide: Earlier analysis found most TCR beta V segments productive about 90% or about 30% of the time.

With 60 Vbeta and 13 Jbeta primers, the PCR was carried out. Generated by immunoSEQ multiplex PCR, the TCRdb table keeps only in-frame clones and is missing some. The sample includes about 160,000 clones, 70% to 80% of them seen just once. Sequenced: PBMCs. This chain joins TRBV5-4 and TRBJ1-1, with 7 bases fitting TRBD1. The sequence came from a man aged 50 or older in good health and CMV-seropositive. This CDR3 is CASRERQGLNTEAFF. CDR3 DNA sequence: TGTGCCAGCAGGGAACGACAGGGACTGAACACTGAAGCTTTCTTT.